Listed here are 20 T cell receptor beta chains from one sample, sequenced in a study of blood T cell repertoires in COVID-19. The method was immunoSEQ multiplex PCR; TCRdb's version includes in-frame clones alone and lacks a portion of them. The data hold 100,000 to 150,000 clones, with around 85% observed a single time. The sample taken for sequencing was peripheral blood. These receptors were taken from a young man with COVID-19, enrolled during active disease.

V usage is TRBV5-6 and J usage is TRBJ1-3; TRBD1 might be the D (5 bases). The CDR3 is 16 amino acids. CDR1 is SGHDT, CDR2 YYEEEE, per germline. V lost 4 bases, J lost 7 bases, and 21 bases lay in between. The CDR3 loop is CASSPAGGIDWNTIYF. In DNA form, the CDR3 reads TGTGCCAGCAGCCCGGCCGGGGGGATCGACTGGAACACCATATATTTT. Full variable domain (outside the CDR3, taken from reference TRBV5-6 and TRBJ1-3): DAGVTQSPTHLIKTRGQQVTLRCSPKSGHDTVSWYQQALGQGPQFIFQYYEEEERQRGNFPDRFSGHQFPNYSSELNVNALLLGDSALYLCASSPAGGIDWNTIYFGEGSWLTVV.

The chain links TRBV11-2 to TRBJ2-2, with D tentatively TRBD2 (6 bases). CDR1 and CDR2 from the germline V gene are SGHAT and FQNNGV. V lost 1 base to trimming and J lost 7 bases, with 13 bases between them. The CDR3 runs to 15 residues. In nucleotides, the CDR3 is TGTGCCAGCAGCTTAGGACTAGATGTACACGGGGAGCTGTTTTTT. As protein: CASSLGLDVHGELFF.

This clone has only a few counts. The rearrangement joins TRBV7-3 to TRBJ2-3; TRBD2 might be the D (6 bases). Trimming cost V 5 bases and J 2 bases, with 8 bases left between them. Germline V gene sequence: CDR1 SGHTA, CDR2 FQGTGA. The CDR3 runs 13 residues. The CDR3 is CASSRGLTDTQYF. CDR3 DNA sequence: TGTGCCAGCAGCCGGGGACTCACAGATACGCAGTATTTT.

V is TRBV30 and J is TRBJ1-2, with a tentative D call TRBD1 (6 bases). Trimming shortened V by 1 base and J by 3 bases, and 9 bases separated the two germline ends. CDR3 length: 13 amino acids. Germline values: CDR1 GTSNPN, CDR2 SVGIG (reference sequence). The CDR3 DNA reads TGTGCCTGGAGTGCAGGGGATGACTATGGCTACACCTTC. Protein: CAWSAGDDYGYTF.

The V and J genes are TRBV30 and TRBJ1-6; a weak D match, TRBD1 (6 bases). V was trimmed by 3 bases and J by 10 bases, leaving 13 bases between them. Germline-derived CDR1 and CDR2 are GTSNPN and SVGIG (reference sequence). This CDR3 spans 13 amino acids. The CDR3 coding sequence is TGTGCCTGGAGGGAACAGGGAATATCACCCCTCCACTTT. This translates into CAWREQGISPLHF.

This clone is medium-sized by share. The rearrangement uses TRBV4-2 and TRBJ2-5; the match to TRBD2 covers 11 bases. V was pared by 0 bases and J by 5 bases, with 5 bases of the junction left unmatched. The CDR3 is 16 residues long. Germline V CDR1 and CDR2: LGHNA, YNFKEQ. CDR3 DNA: TGTGCCAGCAGCCAAGATCAACTAGCGGGGGCTGAGACCCAGTACTTC. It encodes CASSQDQLAGAETQYF.

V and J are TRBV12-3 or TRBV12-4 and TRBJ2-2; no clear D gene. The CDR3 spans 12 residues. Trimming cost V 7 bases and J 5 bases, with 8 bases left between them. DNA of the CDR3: TGTGCCAGCAACAGACCGACCGGGGAGCTGTTTTTT. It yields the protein CASNRPTGELFF.

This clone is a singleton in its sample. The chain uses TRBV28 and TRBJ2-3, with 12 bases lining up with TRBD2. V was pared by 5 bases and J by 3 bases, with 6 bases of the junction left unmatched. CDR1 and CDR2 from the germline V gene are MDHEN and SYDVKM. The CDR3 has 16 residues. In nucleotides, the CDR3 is TGTGCCAGCAGTCTCGGGACTAGCGGGTGGACAGATACGCAGTATTTT. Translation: CASSLGTSGWTDTQYF.

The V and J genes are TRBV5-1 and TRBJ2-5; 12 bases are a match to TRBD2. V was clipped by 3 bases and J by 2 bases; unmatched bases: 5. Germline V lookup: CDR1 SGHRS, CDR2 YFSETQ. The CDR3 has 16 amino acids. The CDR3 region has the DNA TGCGCCAGCAGCTCGGGACTAGCGGGTAGACAAGAGACCCAGTACTTC. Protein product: CASSSGLAGRQETQYF.

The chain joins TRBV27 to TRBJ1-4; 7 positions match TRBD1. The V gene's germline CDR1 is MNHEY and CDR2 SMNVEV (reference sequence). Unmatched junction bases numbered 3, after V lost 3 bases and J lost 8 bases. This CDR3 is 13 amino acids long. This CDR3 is CASSFSGGEKLFF. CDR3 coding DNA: TGTGCCAGCAGTTTTTCAGGGGGGGAAAAACTGTTTTTT.

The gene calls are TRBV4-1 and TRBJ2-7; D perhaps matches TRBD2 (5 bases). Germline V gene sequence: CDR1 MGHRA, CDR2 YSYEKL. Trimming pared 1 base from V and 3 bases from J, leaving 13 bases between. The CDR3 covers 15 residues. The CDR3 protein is CASSQASSTDYEQYF. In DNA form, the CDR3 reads TGCGCCAGCAGCCAAGCTTCTAGCACGGACTACGAGCAGTACTTC.

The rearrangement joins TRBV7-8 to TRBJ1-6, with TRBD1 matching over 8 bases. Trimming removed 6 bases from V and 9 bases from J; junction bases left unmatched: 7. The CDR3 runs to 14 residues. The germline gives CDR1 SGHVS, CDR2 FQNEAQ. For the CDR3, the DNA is TGTGCCAGCAGGGTGGGACAGGCGAGTTCACCCCTCCACTTT. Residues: CASRVGQASSPLHF.

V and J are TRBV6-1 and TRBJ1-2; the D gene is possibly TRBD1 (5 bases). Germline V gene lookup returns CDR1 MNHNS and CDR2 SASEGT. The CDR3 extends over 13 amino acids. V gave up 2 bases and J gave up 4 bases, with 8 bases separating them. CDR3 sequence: CASSEPRGYGYTF. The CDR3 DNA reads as TGTGCCAGCAGTGAACCTAGGGGCTATGGCTACACCTTC.

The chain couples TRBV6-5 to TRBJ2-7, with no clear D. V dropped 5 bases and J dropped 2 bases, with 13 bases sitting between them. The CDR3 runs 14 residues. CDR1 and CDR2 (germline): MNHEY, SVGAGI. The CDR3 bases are TGTGCCAGCAGTCAAATAGAGTTCCCCTACGAGCAGTACTTC. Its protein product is CASSQIEFPYEQYF.

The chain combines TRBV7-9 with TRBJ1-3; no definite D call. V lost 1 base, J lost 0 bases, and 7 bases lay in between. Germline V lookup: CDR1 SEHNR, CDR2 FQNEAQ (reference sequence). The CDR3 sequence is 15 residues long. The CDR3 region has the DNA TGTGCCAGCAGCTTAGACAGCCTCTCTGGAAACACCATATATTTT. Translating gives CASSLDSLSGNTIYF.

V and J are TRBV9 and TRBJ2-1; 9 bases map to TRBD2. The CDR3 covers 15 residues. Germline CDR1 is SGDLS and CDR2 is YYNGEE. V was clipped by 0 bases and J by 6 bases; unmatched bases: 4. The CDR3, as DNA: TGTGCCAGCAGCGTAGAACTAGCGGGTTTCAATGAGCAGTTCTTC. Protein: CASSVELAGFNEQFF.

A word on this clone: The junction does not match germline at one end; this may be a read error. The DNA for the CDR3 is TGTGCCAGCAGTGAAAGTAGGACGCTGCAGCGGGGGTTC. Residues: CASSESRTLQRGF. The rearrangement links TRBV6-1 to TRBJ1-4; maybe TRBD1 (5 bases). CDR3 length: 13 amino acids. CDR1 is MNHNS, CDR2 SASEGT, per germline.

This CDR3 is CASSAADGRGNEQFF. The CDR3, as DNA: TGTGCCAGCAGCGCCGCTGACGGGAGGGGCAATGAGCAGTTCTTC. The rearrangement uses TRBV9 and TRBJ2-1; 8 positions agree with TRBD2. V trimming: 3 bases; J trimming: 6 bases; junction bases outside the gene matches: 8. This CDR3 has 15 residues. CDR1 and CDR2 from the germline V gene are SGDLS and YYNGEE.

The CDR3 loop reads CASSPKTGGLAGGPDTQYF. In nucleotides, the CDR3 is TGTGCCAGCAGCCCGAAGACAGGCGGACTAGCGGGAGGTCCAGATACGCAGTATTTT. The chain uses TRBV9 and TRBJ2-3, with 14 positions matching TRBD2. This CDR3 comprises 19 residues. Trimming took 4 bases from V and 4 from J; bases not matched to a gene: 14. The germline gives CDR1 SGDLS, CDR2 YYNGEE.

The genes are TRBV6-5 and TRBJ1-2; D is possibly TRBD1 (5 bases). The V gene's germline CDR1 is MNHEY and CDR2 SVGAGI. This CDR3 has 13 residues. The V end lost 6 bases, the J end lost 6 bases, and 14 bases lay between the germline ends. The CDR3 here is CASSRDGGNGYTF. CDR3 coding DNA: TGTGCCAGCAGCCGAGACGGGGGGAATGGCTACACCTTC.